Sequencing of this TCR beta chain was carried out in a study of T cells after yellow fever vaccination (dated by TCRdb to the late 2010s). Study-level background: The SMART-Seq v4 Ultra Low Input RNA kit was used to prepare libraries from fractions with low cell numbers. To follow T-cell clones before and after primary and booster YFV17D yellow fever vaccination, bulk TCR alpha and beta repertoires were sequenced over time. Two healthy male donors made up the cohort, one aged 18 to 30 years and the other aged 30 to 40 years. Bulk PBMC replicates and cell subsets were isolated from blood drawn at multiple timepoints before and after both primary and secondary immunization.

General conclusions and limits of the study: Computational filtering was needed because FACS-sorted repertoires could contain abundant contaminating clonotypes from the bulk population. A small share of clonotypes occurred in both CD4 and CD8 compartments, likely arising from convergent recombination. Because the study included only a couple of donors, the extent to which the findings can be generalized is limited. After the booster, most of the clones that had expanded following primary vaccination were detected again (almost 98% of CD4 and around 90% of CD8), which suggests that memory was broadly maintained. Compared with the primary T-cell response, the secondary T-cell response was weaker but faster, peaking on day 5 rather than day 15.

What the treatment or condition label conveys for this sample: live attenuated yellow fever vaccine strain. A standard Ficoll-Paque protocol was used to isolate PBMCs from peripheral blood. Dynabeads CD4 and CD8 positive selection kits were used to isolate the CD4 and CD8 T-cell fractions. RNA was extracted with TriZol from bulk PBMCs, CD4 and CD8 fractions, and dextramer-positive and dextramer-negative fractions. TCRdb shows the sequencer as Illumina NovaSeq 6000. TCR cDNA was synthesized by 5'RACE template switching, through which a universal primer site and unique molecular identifiers were introduced. cDNA synthesis was primed from both the TCR alpha and TCR beta constant segments. Libraries were amplified in two PCR steps, with sample barcodes and sequencing adapters added in the second step. Sequencing of the libraries was done on either Illumina HiSeq 2500 (2x100 bp) or NovaSeq (2x150 bp). As for the original processing: MIGEC handled demultiplexing of reads and collapsing into UMI consensus sequences, while MiXCR performed V(D)J alignment. Clonotypes responding to the vaccine were identified with edgeR on replicate PBMC samples, with the criteria of FDR below 0.01 and a log2 fold change above 5 up to day 15. CD4 or CD8 identity was assigned to each bulk clonotype according to whether the clonotype was present at higher abundance in the sequenced CD4 repertoire or the sequenced CD8 repertoire. The public sequencing data were trimmed at Q25 with fastp and processed into clonotypes with MiXCR by TCRdb, which kept only in-frame beta chains. Every distinct CDR3 protein forms one entry, paired with its most common genes and DNA. TCRdb, not the authors, supplied the V and J calls. A total of some 300,000 distinct CDR3 sequences appear in this sample, around 10% of them only once. The ten biggest clones cover 3% to 3.5% of the sample.

At the junction V is shortened by 4 bases and J by 2 bases, with 9 bases in between. The CDR3 starts with the cysteine, ends with the phenylalanine, and has 13 residues. Left in the record is the CDR3 DNA by itself, 39 bases read in frame from the first base. Concerning this clonotype itself: The specificity of this receptor is unknown. Base-call qualities are not available, and no considerably larger clone is one nucleotide away.

In this chain, TRBV12-3 or TRBV12-4 is recombined with TRBJ2-7; the D gene is not confidently resolved. Material: CD4+ T cells sorted from PBMCs, obtained 5 days after the yellow fever booster vaccination. The sequence came from a man aged 18-30 years who received the YFV17D yellow fever vaccine. The nucleotide sequence is TGTGCCAGCAGTTCCGTAGGCACCTACGAGCAGTACTTC. The resulting protein is CASSSVGTYEQYF.